These 30 T cell receptor beta chains were sequenced from one sample in a study of OX40 agonist ivuxolimab in advanced cancers. Method: immunoSEQ multiplex PCR; TCRdb's copy keeps in-frame clones and lacks some. This sample carries more than 80,000 clones, 91% of them seen once, and the ten largest clones take around 1.6%. Sequencing used CD4+ or CD8+ T cells sorted from blood, obtained in a trial of the OX40 agonist ivuxolimab. The receptors shown here come from an adult with an advanced solid tumor such as melanoma, head and neck, liver or kidney cancer.

This clone has only one observation. CDR3 region: CAWGGAAWEQYF. The CDR3 region has the DNA TGTGCCTGGGGGGGGGCTGCATGGGAGCAGTACTTC. This sequence joins TRBV30 and TRBJ2-7, with D possibly being TRBD2 (7 bases). V gave up 5 bases and J gave up 7 bases, with 15 bases separating them. This CDR3 is 12 amino acids long. Germline V gives CDR1 GTSNPN, CDR2 SVGIG (reference sequence).

The CDR3 DNA is TGTGCCAGCTCATCAGCGGGAAGCTACGAGCAGTACTTC. Its translation: CASSSAGSYEQYF. The chain combines TRBV18 with TRBJ2-7; 7 nucleotides align to TRBD2. Germline V gives CDR1 KGHSH, CDR2 LQKENI. V lost 5 bases to trimming and J lost 3 bases; unmatched junction nucleotides: 4. This CDR3 comprises 13 residues. The complete variable domain, with remaining parts taken from reference TRBV18 and TRBJ2-7, reads NAGVMQNPRHLVRRRGQEARLRCSPMKGHSHVYWYRQLPEEGLKFMVYLQKENIIDESGMPKERFSAEFPKEGPSILRIQQVVRGDSAAYFCASSSAGSYEQYFGPGTRLTVT.

This chain joins TRBV7-2 and TRBJ2-1, with D possibly being TRBD2 (6 bases). The CDR3 spans 14 residues. Germline lookup yields CDR1 SGHTA and CDR2 FQGNSA. Trimming removed 5 bases at V and 3 bases at J, with 11 bases between. CDR3 region: CASSGRGGYNEQFF. The CDR3, as DNA: TGTGCCAGCAGCGGGCGGGGAGGCTACAATGAGCAGTTCTTC.

The CDR3 DNA sequence: TGTGCCAGCAGTAGGGAGGGAAATCAGCCCCAGCATTTT. Translation gives CASSREGNQPQHF. This chain links TRBV25-1 with TRBJ1-5; D is uncertain. The germline gives CDR1 MGHDK, CDR2 SYGVNS. V was trimmed by 5 bases and J by 4 bases, leaving 9 bases between them. This CDR3 region has 13 residues.

The chain couples TRBV28 to TRBJ1-5; D possibly corresponds to TRBD1 (6 bases). Per the germline V gene, CDR1 is MDHEN and CDR2 is SYDVKM. The CDR3 covers 15 residues. The germline V and J ends were trimmed by 7 bases and 4 bases, with 17 bases remaining between them. The DNA for the CDR3 is TGTGCCAGCATTTGGGACAAAGTATCGAATCAGCCCCAGCATTTT. It codes for CASIWDKVSNQPQHF.

The chain recombines TRBV6-6 with TRBJ1-2; 7 bases are shared with TRBD1. The CDR3 runs to 15 residues. The V gene's germline CDR1 is MNHNY and CDR2 SVGAGI (reference sequence). The ends lost 6 bases at V and 2 bases at J; junction bases unmatched: 9. The CDR3 coding sequence is TGTGCCAGCAGAATTTCCGGGACAGAAAACTATGGCTACACCTTC. This translates into CASRISGTENYGYTF.

This rearrangement joins TRBV2 to TRBJ2-1, with TRBD1 as a possible D gene (6 bases). V lost 5 bases to trimming and J lost 10 bases, with 15 bases between them. The CDR3 extends over 13 amino acids. CDR1 SNHLY and CDR2 FYNNEI come from the germline V gene. In DNA, the CDR3 is TGTGCCAGCAGTTCCCCTCAGGGGTTCGAGCAGTTCTTC. It codes for CASSSPQGFEQFF.

The CDR3 sequence is CASSLGAANYGYTF. CDR3 sequence (DNA): TGTGCCAGCAGCTTGGGGGCAGCTAACTATGGCTACACCTTC. The chain carries TRBV7-8 and TRBJ1-2; D is perhaps TRBD1 (6 bases). Trimming took 3 bases from V and 0 from J, leaving 8 bases between them. The CDR3 totals 14 residues. Germline loops: CDR1 SGHVS, CDR2 FQNEAQ.

The chain links TRBV7-3 to TRBJ2-2; the D gene is possibly TRBD1 (5 bases). Germline V gene sequence: CDR1 SGHTA, CDR2 FQGTGA. V was shortened by 6 bases and J by 6 bases, with 8 bases between the two germline ends. This CDR3 has 12 amino acids. DNA for the CDR3: TGTGCCAGCAGTCAGGGTGCCGGGGAGCTGTTTTTT. This codes for CASSQGAGELFF. The full variable domain, rest sourced from reference TRBV7-3 and TRBJ2-2, is GAGVSQTPSNKVTEKGKYVELRCDPISGHTALYWYRQSLGQGPEFLIYFQGTGAADDSGLPNDRFFAVRPEGSVSTLKIQRTERGDSAVYLCASSQGAGELFFGEGSRLTVL.

This clone was observed once. CDR3 DNA sequence: TGCGCCAGCAGCTCATCCTGGGCCACTGAAGCTTTCTTT. Translation gives CASSSSWATEAFF. The chain combines TRBV5-1 with TRBJ1-1; no definite D call. This CDR3 is built from 13 residues. Trimming pared 3 bases from V and 4 bases from J, leaving 10 bases between. Germline values: CDR1 SGHRS, CDR2 YFSETQ.

This clone has just one count. The rearrangement uses TRBV29-1 and TRBJ1-5; TRBD1 might be the D (6 bases). There are 14 residues in the CDR3. The germline V and J ends were trimmed by 6 bases and 2 bases, with 14 bases remaining between them. The germline gives CDR1 SQVTM, CDR2 ANQGSEA. The CDR3 coding sequence is TGCAGCGTCACCCAGGGGCAGGGCAATCAGCCCCAGCATTTT. Its protein is CSVTQGQGNQPQHF. Filled out from reference TRBV29-1 and TRBJ1-5, the complete variable domain reads SAVISQKPSRDICQRGTSLTIQCQVDSQVTMMFWYRQQPGQSLTLIATANQGSEATYESGFVIDKFPISRPNLTFSTLTVSNMSPEDSSIYLCSVTQGQGNQPQHFGDGTRLSIL.

The rearrangement links TRBV19 to TRBJ2-2; TRBD2 is a possible D gene (6 bases). Germline V gene data show CDR1 as LNHDA and CDR2 as SQIVND (reference sequence). V was pared by 4 bases and J by 0 bases, with 15 bases between. The CDR3 contains 17 residues. In DNA form, the CDR3 reads TGTGCCAGTAGTAGATTGTTCGGGAGCACGAACACCGGGGAGCTGTTTTTT. Translating it yields CASSRLFGSTNTGELFF.

This chain uses TRBV18 with TRBJ2-7; D is unresolved. CDR3 length equals 11 residues. In germline, CDR1 is KGHSH, CDR2 LQKENI. V shed 4 bases and J shed 5 bases, with 6 bases lying between them. The CDR3 sequence: CASSHGNEQYF. The CDR3 DNA follows: TGTGCCAGCTCACATGGGAACGAGCAGTACTTC.

The chain combines TRBV5-1 with TRBJ2-1; 11 bases align to TRBD2. The CDR3 is 16 amino acids. V lost 4 bases and J lost 0; bases outside the gene matches: 3. CDR1 and CDR2 (germline): SGHRS, YFSETQ. This chain's CDR3 is CASSATSGSSYNEQFF. The DNA of the CDR3 is TGCGCCAGCAGCGCTACTAGCGGGAGCTCCTACAATGAGCAGTTCTTC.

The chain uses TRBV27 and TRBJ1-6; D perhaps matches TRBD1 (5 bases). Germline V lookup: CDR1 MNHEY, CDR2 SMNVEV (reference sequence). V shed 3 bases and J shed 3 bases, with 9 bases lying between them. CDR3 length: 15 amino acids. In DNA form, the CDR3 reads TGTGCCAGCAGTTTCGGGGCAGGCTATAATTCACCCCTCCACTTT. Protein: CASSFGAGYNSPLHF.

V gene TRBV30 combines with J gene TRBJ1-2; D is undetermined. V lost 3 bases to trimming and J lost 5 bases, with 13 bases between them. Germline V gene data show CDR1 as GTSNPN and CDR2 as SVGIG (reference sequence). CDR3 size: 13 residues. CDR3 in DNA: TGTGCCTGGAGAAACAGATTGAGTTATGGCTACACCTTC. Translating gives CAWRNRLSYGYTF. Combining the CDR3 with reference TRBV30 and TRBJ1-2 gives the whole variable domain SQTIHQWPATLVQPVGSPLSLECTVEGTSNPNLYWYRQAAGRGLQLLFYSVGIGQISSEVPQNLSASRPQDRQFILSSKKLLLSDSGFYLCAWRNRLSYGYTFGSGTRLTVV.

The chain joins TRBV10-3 to TRBJ2-5; 10 nucleotides agree with TRBD2. This CDR3 has 15 residues. Germline V CDR1 and CDR2: ENHRY, SYGVKD. Trimming at V came to 2 bases and at J to 5 bases, leaving 5 bases not matched to a gene. The CDR3 DNA follows: TGTGCCATCAGTGAGGCTAGCGGGAGTAGTGAGACCCAGTACTTC. As protein: CAISEASGSSETQYF.

The chain joins TRBV18 to TRBJ2-7; D might be TRBD2 (6 bases). V lost 0 bases and J lost 5, with 14 bases in between. This CDR3 is built from 15 residues. The V gene's germline CDR1 is KGHSH and CDR2 LQKENI. The CDR3 region has the DNA TGTGCCAGCTCACCACCGGCAGGAGGGGTTAACGAGCAGTACTTC. As protein: CASSPPAGGVNEQYF.

The chain carries TRBV7-2 and TRBJ2-7; D possibly corresponds to TRBD1 (5 bases). This CDR3 has 15 residues. CDR1 and CDR2 (germline): SGHTA, FQGNSA. Between the trimmed V and J ends, which lost 5 bases and 1 base, there was a span of 15 bases. DNA of the CDR3: TGTGCCAGCAGCCGCTATAGTGGGGCTTCCTACGAGCAGTACTTC. This translates into CASSRYSGASYEQYF.

The gene calls are TRBV5-4 and TRBJ2-1, with D unclear. CDR3 length equals 12 residues. In germline, CDR1 is SGHNT, CDR2 YYREEE (reference sequence). The V and J ends lost 0 bases and 6 bases respectively, with 4 bases between them. CDR3 sequence reads: CASSLDSNEQFF. CDR3 in DNA: TGTGCCAGCAGCTTGGACAGCAATGAGCAGTTCTTC.

In its sample, this clone was seen once. V gene TRBV7-2 combines with J gene TRBJ2-1, with 9 nucleotides matching TRBD1. Trimming at V came to 10 bases and at J to 5 bases, leaving 9 bases not matched to a gene. The length of the CDR3 is 14 residues. The germline CDR1 and CDR2 sequences are SGHTA and FQGNSA. The CDR3: CATKQGAGNNEQFF. CDR3 nucleotide sequence: TGTGCCACCAAACAGGGGGCTGGGAACAATGAGCAGTTCTTC. The full variable domain, in which reference TRBV7-2 and TRBJ2-1 provide the parts outside the CDR3, is GAGVSQSPSNKVTEKGKDVELRCDPISGHTALYWYRQSLGQGLEFLIYFQGNSAPDKSGLPSDRFSAERTGGSVSTLTIQRTQQEDSAVYLCATKQGAGNNEQFFGPGTRLTVL.

V and J are TRBV6-4 and TRBJ2-3; D may be TRBD1 (6 bases). Germline values: CDR1 MRHNA, CDR2 SNTAGT. The V end lost 5 bases, the J end lost 4 bases, and 16 bases lay between the germline ends. The CDR3 is 15 residues long. CDR3 residues: CASSSDRTLSDTQYF. In DNA, the CDR3 is TGTGCCAGCAGTTCGGACAGAACATTATCAGATACGCAGTATTTT.

The CDR3 DNA follows: TGTGCCAGCAGCCCACTCGGGACAGGGAAGTGGAACGAGCAGTACTTC. It is translated as CASSPLGTGKWNEQYF. This chain uses TRBV14 with TRBJ2-7; 9 positions agree with TRBD1. From germline, CDR1 is SGHDN and CDR2 FVKESK. The CDR3 runs to 16 residues. J was trimmed by 5 bases and V by 4 bases; bases with no gene match: 12.

The chain carries TRBV5-5 and TRBJ2-7; D uncertain. Germline V CDR1 and CDR2: SGHKS, YYEKEE (reference sequence). V dropped 4 bases and J dropped 3 bases, with 5 bases sitting between them. This CDR3 contains 11 residues. CDR3 in amino acids: CASSDHYEQYF. Here the CDR3 DNA reads TGTGCCAGCAGCGACCACTACGAGCAGTACTTC.

The chain links TRBV4-2 to TRBJ1-5, with D hard to call. V was shortened by 0 bases and J by 5 bases, with 5 bases between the two germline ends. Germline V gene lookup returns CDR1 LGHNA and CDR2 YNFKEQ. CDR3 length: 13 amino acids. The CDR3 DNA reads as TGTGCCAGCAGCCAAGATTTGGATCAGCCCCAGCATTTT. This encodes CASSQDLDQPQHF.

The V gene is TRBV5-1, the J gene TRBJ2-6; D call uncertain. This CDR3 spans 16 amino acids. Germline loops: CDR1 SGHRS, CDR2 YFSETQ. Trimming removed 0 bases from V and 0 bases from J, with 7 bases in between. CDR3 residues: CASSLDLGSGANVLTF. The CDR3 nucleotides are TGCGCCAGCAGCTTGGATTTAGGCTCTGGGGCCAACGTCCTGACTTTC.

This rearrangement joins TRBV19 to TRBJ1-1; a possible D gene is TRBD1 (5 bases). V was shortened by 5 bases and J by 1 base, with 11 bases between the two germline ends. The CDR3 runs 14 residues. CDR1 is LNHDA, CDR2 SQIVND, per germline (reference sequence). This chain's CDR3 is CASSPGRGNTEAFF. The CDR3 bases are TGTGCCAGTAGTCCGGGACGGGGGAACACTGAAGCTTTCTTT. Based on the CDR3 plus reference TRBV19 and TRBJ1-1, the full variable domain is DGGITQSPKYLFRKEGQNVTLSCEQNLNHDAMYWYRQDPGQGLRLIYYSQIVNDFQKGDIAEGYSVSREKKESFPLTVTSAQKNPTAFYLCASSPGRGNTEAFFGQGTRLTVV.

CDR3 DNA: TGTGCCAGCAGCTTAGCTCCCGGGCCGGCAGGAGAGACCCAGTACTTC. Amino acid sequence: CASSLAPGPAGETQYF. V is TRBV7-9 and J is TRBJ2-5; D remains ambiguous. The CDR3 is made up of 16 amino acids. From germline, CDR1 is SEHNR and CDR2 FQNEAQ (reference sequence). Trimming took 0 bases from V and 4 from J, leaving 15 bases between them.

This chain links TRBV11-2 with TRBJ2-7, with 9 bases aligning to TRBD2. The CDR3 contains 17 residues. The trim removed 0 bases at V and 6 bases at J, leaving 12 bases unmatched. Germline lookup yields CDR1 SGHAT and CDR2 FQNNGV. The chain's CDR3 is CASSLDRISGSSIEQYF. The DNA for the CDR3 is TGTGCCAGCAGCTTAGATCGGATTAGCGGGAGTTCTATCGAGCAGTACTTC.

The chain links TRBV2 to TRBJ2-2; either TRBD1 or TRBD2 may supply D (6 bases each). The germline CDR1 and CDR2 sequences are SNHLY and FYNNEI. Trimming left V 4 bases short and J 4 bases short, with 19 bases between. The CDR3 spans 17 residues. The CDR3 region has the DNA TGTGCCAGCAGTGTTGGTAGCGGTCTAGGGGGCACCGGGGAGCTGTTTTTT. This sequence encodes CASSVGSGLGGTGELFF.